The clone carrying this T cell receptor (beta chain) came up many times. These data come from a study of early T cells in non-severe SARS-CoV-2 infection. TCRdb re-called the 5' RACE reads through MiXCR, storing one row per CDR3 protein. The sample includes about 46,000 distinct CDR3 sequences, 5% to 5.5% of them seen just once. V shed 5 bases, J shed 4 bases, and the junction held 6 bases outside the gene matches. Germline V gives CDR1 SGHNT, CDR2 YENEEA. There are 16 residues in the CDR3. The receptor was isolated from an adult who was a healthcare worker with PCR-confirmed SARS-CoV-2 infection or an uninfected control (not recorded which). V is TRBV11-3 and J is TRBJ2-7; 15 positions agree with TRBD2. The sample here was whole blood, taken at baseline. The CDR3 sequence: CASSPSGTSGRYEQYF. CDR3 in DNA: TGTGCCAGCAGCCCAAGCGGGACTAGCGGGAGGTACGAGCAGTACTTC.